This is a list of T cell receptor beta chains from one sample in a study of blood T cell repertoires in COVID-19. TCRdb keeps only in-frame clones here, not all; method: immunoSEQ multiplex PCR. The repertoire holds 80,000 to 95,000 clones, with 75% to 90% as singletons. Input material: peripheral blood. The receptors here all came from a woman between 65 and 79 years old with acute or convalescent COVID-19. The CDR3 runs from the conserved cysteine through the conserved F or W. The D gene is left open where the match is weak. Clone size is given for some rows only: seen once, a few or many times, or a class if the clone is expanded.

abundance	v_gene	j_gene	d_gene	CDR3aa	CDR3nt
.	TRBV7-2	TRBJ2-7	TRBD2	CASSLEGLAGIYEQYF	TGTGCCAGCAGCTTAGAGGGACTAGCGGGAATCTACGAGCAGTACTTC
.	TRBV7-9	TRBJ1-1	.	CASSPSGGGNTEAFF	TGTGCCAGCAGCCCCAGTGGGGGAGGGAACACTGAAGCTTTCTTT
.	TRBV5-1	TRBJ2-3	.	CASSPSTDTQYF	TGCGCCAGCAGCCCTAGCACAGATACGCAGTATTTT
.	TRBV6-1	TRBJ1-5	.	CASSEPGVYSNQPQHF	TGTGCCAGCAGTGAACCGGGGGTATATAGCAATCAGCCCCAGCATTTT
.	TRBV27	TRBJ2-7	.	CASSLYYEQYF	TGTGCCAGCAGTCTCTACTACGAGCAGTACTTC
once	TRBV6-5	TRBJ1-5	.	CASSYSIYGGQPQHF	TGTGCCAGCAGTTACTCAATTTACGGAGGACAGCCCCAGCATTTT
.	TRBV27	TRBJ1-5	TRBD1	CASRSQGATIFSNQPQHF	TGTGCCAGCAGGTCTCAGGGGGCGACCATCTTTAGCAATCAGCCCCAGCATTTT
.	TRBV20-1	TRBJ1-2	.	CSASPPGGYTF	TGCAGTGCGTCCCCCCCGGGGGGCTACACCTTC
.	TRBV5-1	TRBJ1-6	.	CASSTQGTSSYNSPLHF	TGCGCCAGCAGCACCCAGGGAACAAGCTCCTATAATTCACCCCTCCACTTT
.	TRBV11-3	TRBJ2-1	.	CASSLAPLRGKTSEQFF	TGTGCCAGCAGCTTAGCCCCCCTACGCGGGAAGACCTCTGAGCAGTTCTTC
.	TRBV29-1	TRBJ2-2	TRBD1	CSVEARAGGYGTGELFF	TGCAGCGTTGAAGCTAGGGCAGGGGGCTATGGCACCGGGGAGCTGTTTTTT
.	TRBV15	TRBJ1-5	TRBD1	CATSKEQGTQPQHF	TGTGCCACCAGCAAAGAACAGGGGACTCAGCCCCAGCATTTT
.	TRBV6-5	TRBJ1-1	.	CASSRGNTEAFF	TGTGCCAGCAGTAGGGGAAACACTGAAGCTTTCTTT
once	TRBV15	TRBJ1-1	TRBD1	CATSGDRVVRNTEAFF	TGTGCCACCAGCGGGGACAGGGTGGTTCGGAACACTGAAGCTTTCTTT
.	TRBV4-1	TRBJ1-4	TRBD1	CASSQDGGQFNEKLFF	TGCGCCAGCAGCCAAGATGGGGGACAGTTTAATGAAAAACTGTTTTTT
.	TRBV29-1	TRBJ1-1	.	CSVLSSDEAFF	TGCAGCGTATTATCTTCAGATGAAGCTTTCTTT
once	TRBV20-1	TRBJ2-3	.	CSATFSDTQYF	TGCAGTGCTACCTTTTCAGATACGCAGTATTTT
.	TRBV28	TRBJ2-7	.	CASRPGPWLNSYEQYF	TGTGCCAGCAGACCAGGTCCGTGGCTCAATTCCTACGAGCAGTACTTC
.	TRBV7-7	TRBJ2-5	.	CASSLGGLGNQETQYF	TGTGCTAGCAGCTTAGGAGGACTTGGGAACCAAGAGACCCAGTACTTC
.	TRBV30	TRBJ1-5	.	CAWSVRGGQPQHF	TGTGCCTGGAGTGTACGCGGGGGTCAGCCCCAGCATTTT
.	TRBV28	TRBJ2-3	.	CASSPSYLNTQYF	TGTGCCAGCAGTCCCTCCTATCTAAACACGCAGTATTTT
.	TRBV4-1	TRBJ2-7	.	CASSQEIAAQYEQYF	TGCGCCAGCAGCCAAGAGATAGCGGCCCAATACGAGCAGTACTTC
.	TRBV5-1	TRBJ1-1	TRBD1	CASSPSGGTEAFF	TGCGCCAGCAGCCCATCAGGGGGCACTGAAGCTTTCTTT
few	TRBV2	TRBJ2-6	.	CASSASPPAGANVLTF	TGTGCCAGCAGTGCTAGTCCCCCGGCTGGGGCCAACGTCCTGACTTTC
.	TRBV6-6	TRBJ1-4	TRBD1	CASRTGTANEKLFF	TGTGCCAGCAGAACCGGGACAGCTAATGAAAAACTGTTTTTT
.	TRBV6-5	TRBJ2-3	TRBD1	CASSFGTGATDTQYF	TGTGCCAGCAGCTTCGGGACAGGGGCAACAGATACGCAGTATTTT
.	TRBV3-1/TRBV3-2	TRBJ1-3	.	CASSRTGSSGNTIYF	TGTGCCAGCAGCCGTACAGGGTCCTCCGGAAACACCATATATTTT
once	TRBV3-1/TRBV3-2	TRBJ1-1	.	CASSWTRDTEAFF	TGTGCCAGCAGCTGGACGCGGGACACTGAAGCTTTCTTT
.	TRBV11-2	TRBJ2-5	TRBD2	CASSLGGRGLQETQYF	TGTGCCAGCAGCTTAGGGGGGAGGGGACTCCAAGAGACCCAGTACTTC
.	TRBV19	TRBJ2-2	TRBD1	CASKRRQGAAGELFF	TGTGCCAGTAAAAGGAGACAGGGGGCGGCCGGGGAGCTGTTTTTT
.	TRBV29-1	TRBJ2-4	TRBD1	CSVTGTGVNIQYF	TGCAGCGTAACCGGGACAGGGGTAAACATTCAGTACTTC
.	TRBV28	TRBJ2-1	.	CASSFYWGQSSYNEQFF	TGTGCCAGCAGTTTTTACTGGGGGCAAAGCTCCTACAATGAGCAGTTCTTC
.	TRBV19	TRBJ2-2	TRBD1	CASSIHRGTGELFF	TGTGCCAGTAGTATTCACAGGGGTACCGGGGAGCTGTTTTTT
.	TRBV29-1	TRBJ2-5	TRBD2	CSVSTNYFSGKETQYF	TGCAGCGTTTCGACAAACTATTTTAGCGGGAAAGAGACCCAGTACTTC
.	TRBV5-1	TRBJ2-2	.	CASSIGLFANTGELFF	TGCGCCAGCAGCATCGGACTTTTCGCGAACACCGGGGAGCTGTTTTTT
.	TRBV27	TRBJ1-1	.	CASSPPSGGGPYTEAFF	TGTGCCAGCAGTCCGCCCTCGGGGGGAGGACCCTACACTGAAGCTTTCTTT
.	TRBV28	TRBJ1-5	.	CASSELGSDQPQHF	TGTGCCAGCAGTGAACTTGGTTCCGATCAGCCCCAGCATTTT
.	TRBV5-1	TRBJ1-6	TRBD1	CASSSPGQGGNSPLHF	TGCGCCAGCAGCTCCCCGGGACAGGGGGGGAATTCACCCCTCCACTTT
.	TRBV5-1	TRBJ1-5	.	CASSPSSNQPQHF	TGCGCCAGCAGCCCTTCTTCCAATCAGCCCCAGCATTTT
.	TRBV5-1	TRBJ1-6	.	CASSLEARALRGSYNSPLHF	TGCGCCAGCAGCTTGGAGGCCAGAGCCCTGCGGGGATCCTATAATTCACCCCTCCACTTT
.	TRBV6-2/TRBV6-3	TRBJ1-1	.	CASSYSSVYTEAFF	TGTGCCAGCAGTTACTCGAGTGTATACACTGAAGCTTTCTTT
.	TRBV19	TRBJ2-2	TRBD1	CASSRQGASTGELFF	TGTGCCAGTAGTAGACAGGGGGCAAGTACCGGGGAGCTGTTTTTT